The 6 T cell receptor beta chains given below trace back to one sample, sequenced in a study of Tregs in tolerant kidney transplant recipients. Their cognate antigens are unknown. TCRdb keeps only in-frame clones here, not all; method: immunoSEQ multiplex PCR. The sample lists under 45,000 clones, about 95% occurring once. The specimen was Tregs from blood cultured with allogeneic cells. The receptors derive from a human donor in good health.

This clone was detected only once. The V gene is TRBV7-9, the J gene TRBJ2-2; possible D gene TRBD1, 5 bases. The CDR3 loop spans 18 amino acids. The V gene's germline CDR1 is SEHNR and CDR2 FQNEAQ (reference sequence). V shed 2 bases and J shed 4 bases, with 20 bases lying between them. The CDR3 nucleotides are TGTGCCAGCAGCTTACCGCTGACATCCCTTGGGGCCACCGGGGAGCTGTTTTTT. Protein sequence: CASSLPLTSLGATGELFF.

The rearrangement joins TRBV7-6 to TRBJ2-5, with unresolved D. The CDR3 runs to 13 residues. CDR1 is SGHVS, CDR2 FNYEAQ, per germline. The V end was cut by 3 bases, the J end by 7 bases, with 12 bases between. CDR3 DNA sequence: TGTGCCAGCAGCTTCGGTATGGGTGTGACCCAGTACTTC. The encoded protein is CASSFGMGVTQYF.

The chain has TRBV7-8 and TRBJ2-1; the D gene is possibly TRBD2 (6 bases). Germline CDR1 is SGHVS and CDR2 is FQNEAQ. This CDR3 contains 13 residues. The V gene lost 4 bases and the J gene lost 13 bases, with 17 bases spanning the gap. In DNA, the CDR3 is TGTGCCAGCAGCTCCTGGGAGGCCCGAGCTCAGTTCTTC. Translating gives CASSSWEARAQFF.

The chain links TRBV2 to TRBJ2-7, with 9 bases lining up with TRBD2. From germline, CDR1 is SNHLY and CDR2 FYNNEI. This CDR3 comprises 16 residues. J lost 2 bases, V lost 3 bases, and 8 bases had no gene match. CDR3 nucleotides: TGTGCCAGCAGTGACCAGCTAGCGGGGACCACCTACGAGCAGTACTTC. Translation gives CASSDQLAGTTYEQYF.

In regard to this clone: Within the sample, other DNA sequences also encode this same CDR3. This chain connects TRBV5-1 to TRBJ2-5; D might be TRBD1 (7 bases). CDR3 length: 18 amino acids. CDR1 is SGHRS, CDR2 YFSETQ, per germline. The germline V and J ends were trimmed by 0 bases and 2 bases, with 20 bases remaining between them. CDR3 loop: CASSLGGTSTTGQETQYF. The CDR3 nucleotides are TGCGCCAGCAGCTTGGGGGGAACTAGCACGACAGGGCAAGAGACCCAGTACTTC.

The chain recombines TRBV5-6 with TRBJ1-2; 8 bases are a match to TRBD1. This CDR3 is built from 15 residues. Germline trimming cut 5 bases from V and 0 bases from J; bases unmatched to any gene: 6. Germline V gene data show CDR1 as SGHDT and CDR2 as YYEEEE. The CDR3 bases are TGTGCCAGCAGTAAAGCAGGGGGCGCTAACTATGGCTACACCTTC. Encoded protein: CASSKAGGANYGYTF.